The 22 T cell receptor beta chains in this list originate from one sample, sequenced in a study of beta chain features in type 1 diabetes. Study-level results: Type 1 diabetes patients had moderately but significantly shorter TCRB CDR3s in all four CD4+ subsets.

Their antigens remain unidentified. The entirety of the isolated RNA underwent reverse transcription, so expressed TCRB transcripts were sequenced. TCRdb's table, derived via immunoSEQ multiplex PCR, lists solely in-frame clones and lacks some. The sample lists tens of thousands of clones, nearly 50% occurring once. Sequencing was carried out using central memory CD4+ T cells from blood. The receptor set was obtained from a man aged 30-40 years with type 1 diabetes.

This clone was observed a few times. The V gene is TRBV6-6, the J gene TRBJ2-2, with 9 bases that match TRBD1. The germline CDR1 and CDR2 sequences are MNHNY and SVGAGI (reference sequence). V lost 7 bases, J lost 6 bases, and 3 bases stayed unmatched. The CDR3 consists of 13 residues. CDR3 amino acids: CASNDRGAGELFF. Written as DNA, the CDR3 is TGTGCCAGCAACGACAGGGGGGCCGGGGAGCTGTTTTTT.

This clone has more than one count but fewer than ten. The genes are TRBV30 and TRBJ1-1, with 8 bases lining up with TRBD1. CDR3 length: 16 residues. V lost 3 bases and J lost 4; bases outside the gene matches: 13. Germline-derived CDR1 and CDR2 are GTSNPN and SVGIG (reference sequence). CDR3 nucleotide sequence: TGTGCCTGGAGCCCCAGAGGTGGACAGGGAGCCACTGAAGCTTTCTTT. Its translation: CAWSPRGGQGATEAFF.

This clone was detected a few times. The V gene is TRBV7-2, the J gene TRBJ2-1, with TRBD2 identical over 8 bases. Germline assignment: CDR1 SGHTA and CDR2 FQGNSA. The V gene end was trimmed by 5 bases and the J gene end by 7 bases; junction bases not matched to a gene: 7. CDR3 length equals 14 residues. The CDR3 loop is CASSPWTGGNEQFF. CDR3 nucleotide sequence: TGTGCCAGCAGCCCCTGGACGGGAGGGAATGAGCAGTTCTTC.

The chain carries TRBV6-1 and TRBJ1-2; D not certain. Trimming cost V 2 bases and J 0 bases, with 10 bases left between them. The germline V gene encodes CDR1 MNHNS and CDR2 SASEGT. This CDR3 has 15 amino acids. The CDR3 protein is CASSELVGANYGYTF. Here the CDR3 DNA reads TGTGCCAGCAGTGAACTGGTCGGAGCTAACTATGGCTACACCTTC.

The sample holds a few counts of this clone. The rearrangement uses TRBV7-9 and TRBJ2-7; D is undetermined. Trimming stripped 1 base from V and 3 bases from J, with 13 bases between. Germline CDR1 is SEHNR and CDR2 is FQNEAQ (reference sequence). CDR3 length: 15 amino acids. The CDR3 region is CASSLVRPKRYEQYF. Written as DNA, the CDR3 is TGTGCCAGCAGCTTAGTGAGGCCGAAACGCTACGAGCAGTACTTC.

The rearrangement links TRBV5-6 to TRBJ1-5; possible D gene TRBD1, 5 bases. The V gene lost 0 bases and the J gene lost 7 bases, with 11 bases spanning the gap. Germline V gene data show CDR1 as SGHDT and CDR2 as YYEEEE. The length of the CDR3 is 14 residues. The CDR3 bases are TGTGCCAGCAGCTTGGGGGGCGAAGGCCAGCCCCAGCATTTT. It yields the protein CASSLGGEGQPQHF. Full variable domain (missing parts from reference TRBV5-6 and TRBJ1-5): DAGVTQSPTHLIKTRGQQVTLRCSPKSGHDTVSWYQQALGQGPQFIFQYYEEEERQRGNFPDRFSGHQFPNYSSELNVNALLLGDSALYLCASSLGGEGQPQHFGDGTRLSIL.

The genes are TRBV11-2 and TRBJ1-1, with TRBD1 matching 10 bases. CDR1 and CDR2 from the germline V gene are SGHAT and FQNNGV. This CDR3 region has 17 residues. After removal of 5 bases from V and 0 bases from J, the junction contained 9 bases not matched to a gene. CDR3 in amino acids: CASSRDGQGVLNTEAFF. The CDR3 DNA sequence: TGTGCCAGCAGCCGTGACGGACAGGGGGTTTTGAACACTGAAGCTTTCTTT.

The chain couples TRBV2 to TRBJ2-3; maybe TRBD2 (6 bases). Trimming removed 6 bases at V and 1 base at J, with 17 bases between. In germline, CDR1 is SNHLY, CDR2 FYNNEI. This CDR3 is 16 amino acids long. This chain's CDR3 is CASSGGTPGGTDTQYF. The DNA for the CDR3 is TGTGCCAGCAGCGGCGGGACTCCCGGCGGCACAGATACGCAGTATTTT.

This chain uses TRBV5-1 with TRBJ2-7; 8 bases map to TRBD1. This CDR3 region has 13 residues. The trim removed 4 bases at V and 6 bases at J, leaving 6 bases unmatched. The germline V gene encodes CDR1 SGHRS and CDR2 YFSETQ. The CDR3 DNA sequence: TGCGCCAGCAGCACGACAGGGGATGGCGAGCAGTACTTC. Translated, it gives CASSTTGDGEQYF.

This chain links TRBV5-1 with TRBJ2-5, with D possibly being TRBD2 (6 bases). The CDR3 consists of 13 residues. Germline CDR1 SGHRS, CDR2 YFSETQ. Trimming shortened V by 0 bases and J by 5 bases, and 8 bases separated the two germline ends. As DNA, the CDR3 is TGCGCCAGCAGCTTGGGCGCGGGGGAGACCCAGTACTTC. Amino acid sequence: CASSLGAGETQYF.

This clone was observed a handful of times. The chain has TRBV7-9 and TRBJ2-7, with D perhaps matching TRBD2 (7 bases). The V end lost 2 bases, the J end lost 6 bases, and 17 bases lay between the germline ends. The germline V gene has CDR1 SEHNR and CDR2 FQNEAQ (reference sequence). CDR3 length: 15 amino acids. For the CDR3, the DNA is TGTGCCAGCAGCTTACTAACAGGGTCGGGAGGCGAGCAGTACTTC. Protein sequence: CASSLLTGSGGEQYF. The full variable domain, with the rest looked up from reference TRBV7-9 and TRBJ2-7, is DTGVSQNPRHKITKRGQNVTFRCDPISEHNRLYWYRQTLGQGPEFLTYFQNEAQLEKSRLLSDRFSAERPKGSFSTLEIQRTEQGDSAMYLCASSLLTGSGGEQYFGPGTRLTVT.

This chain joins TRBV6-1 and TRBJ2-5, with TRBD1 matching over 8 bases. The DNA end is a closer match to TRBJ2-7, so the J assignment may be wrong. The CDR3 runs 13 residues. CDR1 and CDR2 from the germline V gene are MNHNS and SASEGT. Written as DNA, the CDR3 is TGTGCCAGCAGCCCCAGGGGGCGCGACGAGCAGTACTTC. Translation: CASSPRGRDEQYF.

This rearrangement joins TRBV19 to TRBJ2-7, with D tentatively TRBD2 (6 bases). The germline gives CDR1 LNHDA, CDR2 SQIVND (reference sequence). Trimming took off 3 bases at V and 3 bases at J, with 12 bases between the two ends. This CDR3 has 14 amino acids. The CDR3 bases are TGTGCCAGTAGTATCGGGCCGGGGGACTACGAGCAGTACTTC. It encodes CASSIGPGDYEQYF.

This chain uses TRBV6-5 with TRBJ1-3; D is ambiguous. Trimming stripped 5 bases from V and 4 bases from J, with 15 bases between. This CDR3 spans 15 amino acids. The germline CDR1 and CDR2 sequences are MNHEY and SVGAGI. Written as DNA, the CDR3 is TGTGCCAGCAGTCGAGGACCGTCGGGGGGAAACACCATATATTTT. This encodes CASSRGPSGGNTIYF.

In regard to this clone: The sample carries other DNA sequences with the same CDR3. The genes are TRBV5-6 and TRBJ2-3; 13 positions agree with TRBD2. The germline CDR1 and CDR2 sequences are SGHDT and YYEEEE. After removal of 4 bases from V and 6 bases from J, the junction contained 11 bases not matched to a gene. The CDR3 sequence is 17 residues long. The CDR3 DNA reads TGTGCCAGCAGCCTAACCGGGACTAGCGGGACCGAGGATACGCAGTATTTT. Encoded protein: CASSLTGTSGTEDTQYF.

The J gene is TRBJ2-2, the V gene TRBV27; D is possibly TRBD1 (6 bases). CDR3 length: 13 amino acids. Trimming shortened V by 0 bases and J by 9 bases, and 8 bases separated the two germline ends. Per the germline V gene, CDR1 is MNHEY and CDR2 is SMNVEV (reference sequence). This chain's CDR3 is CASSLSRGRELFF. The CDR3 DNA is TGTGCCAGCAGTTTATCCAGGGGAAGGGAGCTGTTTTTT.

The chain carries TRBV5-1 and TRBJ1-5; TRBD1 matches at 7 bases. The ends lost 5 bases at V and 3 bases at J; junction bases unmatched: 5. Germline CDR1 reads SGHRS; CDR2 reads YFSETQ. This CDR3 has 14 amino acids. CDR3 sequence reads: CASSPGQLNQPQHF. For the CDR3, the DNA is TGCGCCAGCAGTCCGGGACAGCTCAATCAGCCCCAGCATTTT.

This clone turned up a few times. This chain links TRBV11-2 with TRBJ1-1; weak D call: TRBD1 (5 bases). Trimming shortened V by 4 bases and J by 1 base, and 10 bases separated the two germline ends. The CDR3 has 14 amino acids. Germline V gives CDR1 SGHAT, CDR2 FQNNGV. The chain's CDR3 is CASSSGLKNTEAFF. CDR3 DNA: TGTGCCAGCAGCTCGGGACTCAAGAACACTGAAGCTTTCTTT.

This chain uses TRBV19 with TRBJ2-7; 11 positions match TRBD1. V was pared by 3 bases and J by 4 bases, with 5 bases of the junction left unmatched. This CDR3 has 15 residues. Germline V gene sequence: CDR1 LNHDA, CDR2 SQIVND (reference sequence). CDR3 amino acids: CASSIMGQGEYEQYF. The CDR3 DNA follows: TGTGCCAGTAGTATCATGGGACAGGGGGAGTACGAGCAGTACTTC.

The chain has TRBV2 and TRBJ2-3, with TRBD2 matching 11 bases. Germline CDR1 is SNHLY and CDR2 is FYNNEI. The trim removed 4 bases at V and 5 bases at J, leaving 8 bases unmatched. The CDR3 has 16 residues. CDR3 in amino acids: CASSGASGRLVDTQYF. The CDR3 DNA is TGTGCCAGCAGTGGGGCTAGCGGGAGGTTGGTAGATACGCAGTATTTT.

The CDR3 reads CSVDHRGANYGYTF. The CDR3 DNA is TGCAGCGTTGATCACCGGGGAGCTAACTATGGCTACACCTTC. The chain combines TRBV29-1 with TRBJ1-2, with no clear D. Looked up from germline, CDR1 is SQVTM and CDR2 is ANQGSEA. The CDR3 loop spans 14 amino acids. The V end was cut by 3 bases, the J end by 0 bases, with 11 bases between.

The J gene is TRBJ1-2, the V gene TRBV7-2, with TRBD1 matching 9 bases. The CDR3 sequence is 15 residues long. CDR1 is SGHTA and CDR2 is FQGNSA in the germline V gene. V was clipped by 5 bases and J by 2 bases; unmatched bases: 6. The CDR3 DNA is TGTGCCAGCAGCGGATACAGGGGGCTCAACTATGGCTACACCTTC. It specifies CASSGYRGLNYGYTF.